This TCR beta chain comes out of a study of blood T cell repertoires in COVID-19. Study-wide context: Recovered participants had two consecutive negative NP/OP PCR tests, healthcare professional clearance, or symptom resolution.

Those who participated ranged in age from about 18 to 95 years and resided in about 24 US areas. Clinical history reported by participants formed the basis on which cohorts were assigned. Per the original data handling: Amplification of reference gene primers was used by the study to estimate nucleated cell counts. Clones were sequenced by immunoSEQ multiplex PCR, and TCRdb holds only the in-frame ones, with some missing. Clonal size and the V and J genes are those of that table, whereas D and trimming came from the DNA. Among roughly 140,000 clones, 84% were seen once, and the ten largest hold 3% to 4%. The germline CDR1 and CDR2 sequences are MNHEY and SVGEGT. V lost 5 bases and J lost 6; bases outside the gene matches: 16. The CDR3 loop spans 17 amino acids.

The chain uses TRBV6-2 or TRBV6-3 and TRBJ1-2; TRBD1 agrees at 9 bases. The sequencing input was PBMCs or T cells enriched from blood (not recorded which). The sequence was obtained from a man in his fifties or sixties in a cohort exposed to, infected with or recovered from COVID-19 (not recorded which). CDR3 bases: TGTGCCAGCAGTGCCGGGACAGGGAGCCTCATTCGTGATGGCTACACCTTC. Protein sequence: CASSAGTGSLIRDGYTF.